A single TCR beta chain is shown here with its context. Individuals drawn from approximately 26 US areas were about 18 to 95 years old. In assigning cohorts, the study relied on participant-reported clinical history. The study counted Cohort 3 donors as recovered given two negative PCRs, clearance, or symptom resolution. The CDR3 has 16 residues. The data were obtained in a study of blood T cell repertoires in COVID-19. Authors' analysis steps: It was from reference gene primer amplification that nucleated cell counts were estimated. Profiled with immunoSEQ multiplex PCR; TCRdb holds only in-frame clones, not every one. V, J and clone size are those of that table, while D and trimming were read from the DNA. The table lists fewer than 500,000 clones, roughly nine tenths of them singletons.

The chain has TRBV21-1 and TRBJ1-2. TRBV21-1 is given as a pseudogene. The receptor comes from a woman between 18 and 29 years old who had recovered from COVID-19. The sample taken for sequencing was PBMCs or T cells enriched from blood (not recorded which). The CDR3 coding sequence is TGTGCCAGCATTTTAGCGGGGCGGGTTAGGGGAAATGGCTACACCTTC. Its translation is CASILAGRVRGNGYTF.